Reported below is one T cell receptor (beta chain). The antigen is unknown. Profiled with immunoSEQ multiplex PCR; TCRdb holds only in-frame clones, not every one. This table has 110,000 to 150,000 clones, about 86% appearing once. This record belongs to a study of cytomegalovirus exposure and HLA in healthy donors. The CDR3 is 15 amino acids. The junction had 5 bases not matched to a gene; V was cut back by 5 bases and J by 0 bases. Germline CDR1 reads MNHEY; CDR2 reads SMNVEV (reference sequence). The donors formed part of the roughly 110-subject validation cohort, distinct from the roughly 630-subject first cohort. Points from the study as a whole: Cytomegalovirus association was listed for about 160 TCR beta chains. Rare TCR sequences dominated, though some public TCRs recurred in many donors.

Sequences were obtained from PBMCs. The TCR originated in a man aged 18 to 29 in good health and CMV-seronegative. V gene TRBV27 combines with J gene TRBJ1-1, with 8 bases matching TRBD1. The CDR3, as DNA: TGTGCCAGCAGTCAAGACAGGGGACTGAACACTGAAGCTTTCTTT. This translates into CASSQDRGLNTEAFF.